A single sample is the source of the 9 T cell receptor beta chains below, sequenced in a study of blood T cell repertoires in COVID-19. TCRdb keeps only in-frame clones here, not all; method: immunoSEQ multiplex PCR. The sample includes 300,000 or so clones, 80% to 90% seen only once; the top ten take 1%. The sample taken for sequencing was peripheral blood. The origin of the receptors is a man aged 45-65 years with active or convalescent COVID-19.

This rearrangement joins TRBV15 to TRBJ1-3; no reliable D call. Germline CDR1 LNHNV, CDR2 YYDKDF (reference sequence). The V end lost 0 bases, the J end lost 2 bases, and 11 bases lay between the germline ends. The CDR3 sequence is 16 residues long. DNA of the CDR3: TGTGCCACCAGCAGAGATCCTGGGCTTACTGGAAACACCATATATTTT. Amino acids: CATSRDPGLTGNTIYF.

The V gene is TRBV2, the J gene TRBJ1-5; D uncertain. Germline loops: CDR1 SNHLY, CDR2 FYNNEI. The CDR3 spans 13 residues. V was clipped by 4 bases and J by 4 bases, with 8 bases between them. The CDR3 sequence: CASSGRENQPQHF. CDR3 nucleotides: TGTGCCAGCAGTGGTCGAGAGAATCAGCCCCAGCATTTT.

The CDR3 spells CASSFLSSAIANTIYF. The CDR3 bases are TGTGCCAGCAGCTTCCTCTCCAGTGCCATCGCCAACACCATATATTTT. The gene calls are TRBV7-2 and TRBJ1-3, with D unclear. Trimming took 3 bases from V and 7 from J, leaving 19 bases between them. The CDR3 has 16 amino acids. Germline-derived CDR1 and CDR2 are SGHTA and FQGNSA.

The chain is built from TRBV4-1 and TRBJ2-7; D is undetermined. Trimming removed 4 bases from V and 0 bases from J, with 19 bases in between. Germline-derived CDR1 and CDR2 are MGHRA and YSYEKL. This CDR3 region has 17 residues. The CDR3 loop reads CASSPLSGGSSSYEQYF. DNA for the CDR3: TGCGCCAGCAGCCCCTTGAGTGGCGGATCGAGCTCCTACGAGCAGTACTTC.

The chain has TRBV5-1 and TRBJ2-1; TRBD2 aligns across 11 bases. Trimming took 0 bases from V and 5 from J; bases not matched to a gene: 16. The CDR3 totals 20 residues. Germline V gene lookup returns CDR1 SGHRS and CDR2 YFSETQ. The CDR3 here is CASSLAMTSGTRFSNNEQFF. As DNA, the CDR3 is TGCGCCAGCAGCTTGGCCATGACTAGCGGGACCCGCTTTAGCAACAATGAGCAGTTCTTC.

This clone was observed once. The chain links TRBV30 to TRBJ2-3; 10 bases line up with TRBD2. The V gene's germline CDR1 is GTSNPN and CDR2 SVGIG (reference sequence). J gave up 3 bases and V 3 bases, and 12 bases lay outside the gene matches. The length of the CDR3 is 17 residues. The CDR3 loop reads CAWRVGWLAGATDTQYF. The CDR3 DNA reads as TGTGCCTGGAGGGTGGGGTGGCTAGCGGGGGCGACAGATACGCAGTATTTT.

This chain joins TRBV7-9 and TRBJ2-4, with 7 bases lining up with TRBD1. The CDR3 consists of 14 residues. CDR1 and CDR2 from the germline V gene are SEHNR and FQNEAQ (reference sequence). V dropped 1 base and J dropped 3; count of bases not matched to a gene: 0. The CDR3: CASSLGDSKNIQYF. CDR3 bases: TGTGCCAGCAGCTTAGGGGACAGCAAAAACATTCAGTACTTC.

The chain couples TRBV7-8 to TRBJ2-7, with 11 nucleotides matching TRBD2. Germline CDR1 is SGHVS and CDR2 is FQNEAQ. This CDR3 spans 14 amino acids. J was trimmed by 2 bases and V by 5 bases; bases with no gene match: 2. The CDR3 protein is CASSALAGAYEQYF. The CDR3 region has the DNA TGTGCCAGCAGCGCACTAGCGGGAGCCTACGAGCAGTACTTC.

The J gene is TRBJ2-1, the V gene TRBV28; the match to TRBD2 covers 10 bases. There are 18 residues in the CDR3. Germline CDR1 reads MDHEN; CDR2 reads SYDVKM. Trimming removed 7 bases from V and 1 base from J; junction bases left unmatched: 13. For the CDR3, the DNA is TGTGCCAGCAAAGAGGCAGCGGGAGGGTTGACGTCCTACAATGAGCAGTTCTTC. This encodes CASKEAAGGLTSYNEQFF.